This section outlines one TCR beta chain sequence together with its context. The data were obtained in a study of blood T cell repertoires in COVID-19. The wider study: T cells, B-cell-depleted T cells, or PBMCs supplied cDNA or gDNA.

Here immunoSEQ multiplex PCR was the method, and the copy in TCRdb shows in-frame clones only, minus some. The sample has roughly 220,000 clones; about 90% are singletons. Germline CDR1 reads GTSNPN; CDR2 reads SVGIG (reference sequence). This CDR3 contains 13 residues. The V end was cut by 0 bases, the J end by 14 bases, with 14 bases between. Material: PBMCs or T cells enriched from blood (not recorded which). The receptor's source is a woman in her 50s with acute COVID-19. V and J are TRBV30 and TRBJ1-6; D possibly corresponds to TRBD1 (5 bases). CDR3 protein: CAWSVRVGGALHF. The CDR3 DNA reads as TGTGCCTGGAGTGTAAGGGTGGGGGGGGCCCTCCACTTT. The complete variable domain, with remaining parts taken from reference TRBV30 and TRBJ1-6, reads SQTIHQWPATLVQPVGSPLSLECTVEGTSNPNLYWYRQAAGRGLQLLFYSVGIGQISSEVPQNLSASRPQDRQFILSSKKLLLSDSGFYLCAWSVRVGGALHFGNGTRLTVT.